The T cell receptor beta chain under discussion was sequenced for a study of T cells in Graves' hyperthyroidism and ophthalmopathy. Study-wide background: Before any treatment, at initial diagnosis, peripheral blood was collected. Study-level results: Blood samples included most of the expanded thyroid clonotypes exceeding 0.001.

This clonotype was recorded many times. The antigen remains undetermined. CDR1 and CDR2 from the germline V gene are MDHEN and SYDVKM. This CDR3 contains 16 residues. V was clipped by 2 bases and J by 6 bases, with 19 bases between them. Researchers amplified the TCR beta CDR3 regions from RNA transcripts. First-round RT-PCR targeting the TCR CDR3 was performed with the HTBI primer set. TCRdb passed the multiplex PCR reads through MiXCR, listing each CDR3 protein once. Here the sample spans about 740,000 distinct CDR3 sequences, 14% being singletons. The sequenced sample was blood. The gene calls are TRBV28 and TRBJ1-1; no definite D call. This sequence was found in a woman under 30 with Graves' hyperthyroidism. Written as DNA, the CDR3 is TGTGCCAGCAGTTTAGGGTTCGGCCCCGGAGTGTCTGAAGCTTTCTTT. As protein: CASSLGFGPGVSEAFF.